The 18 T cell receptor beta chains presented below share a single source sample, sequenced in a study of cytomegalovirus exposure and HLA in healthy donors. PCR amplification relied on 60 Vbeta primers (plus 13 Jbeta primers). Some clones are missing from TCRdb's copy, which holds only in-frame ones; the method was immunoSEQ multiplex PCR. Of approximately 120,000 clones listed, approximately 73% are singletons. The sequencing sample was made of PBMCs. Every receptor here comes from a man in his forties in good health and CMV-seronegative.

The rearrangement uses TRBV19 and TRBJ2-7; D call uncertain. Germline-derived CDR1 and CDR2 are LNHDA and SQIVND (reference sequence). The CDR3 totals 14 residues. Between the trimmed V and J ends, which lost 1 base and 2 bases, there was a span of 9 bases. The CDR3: CASSIGGNPYEQYF. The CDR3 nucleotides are TGTGCCAGTAGTATAGGCGGAAATCCCTACGAGCAGTACTTC.

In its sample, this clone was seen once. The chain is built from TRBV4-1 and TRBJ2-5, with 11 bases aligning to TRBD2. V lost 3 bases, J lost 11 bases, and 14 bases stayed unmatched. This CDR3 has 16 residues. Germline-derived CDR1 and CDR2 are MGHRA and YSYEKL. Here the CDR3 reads CASSQSGTSGLQEQYF. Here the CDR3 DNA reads TGCGCCAGCAGCCAGAGTGGGACTAGCGGCCTGCAAGAGCAGTACTTC.

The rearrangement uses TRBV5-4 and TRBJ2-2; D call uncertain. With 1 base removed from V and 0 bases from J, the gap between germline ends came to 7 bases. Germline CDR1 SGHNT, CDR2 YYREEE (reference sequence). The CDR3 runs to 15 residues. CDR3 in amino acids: CASSLFGTNTGELFF. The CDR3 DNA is TGTGCCAGCAGCTTGTTCGGTACGAACACCGGGGAGCTGTTTTTT.

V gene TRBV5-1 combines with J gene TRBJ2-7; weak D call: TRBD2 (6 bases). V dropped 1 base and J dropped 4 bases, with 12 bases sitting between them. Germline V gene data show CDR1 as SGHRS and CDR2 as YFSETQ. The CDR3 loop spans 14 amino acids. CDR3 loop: CASSLNHGSYEQYF. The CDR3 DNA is TGCGCCAGCAGCTTGAATCACGGGAGTTACGAGCAGTACTTC.

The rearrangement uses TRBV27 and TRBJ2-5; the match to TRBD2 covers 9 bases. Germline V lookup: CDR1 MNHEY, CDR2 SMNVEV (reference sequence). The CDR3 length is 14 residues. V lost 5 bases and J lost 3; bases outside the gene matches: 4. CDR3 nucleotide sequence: TGTGCCAGCAGTGTAGCGGGGGTTGAAGAGACCCAGTACTTC. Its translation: CASSVAGVEETQYF.

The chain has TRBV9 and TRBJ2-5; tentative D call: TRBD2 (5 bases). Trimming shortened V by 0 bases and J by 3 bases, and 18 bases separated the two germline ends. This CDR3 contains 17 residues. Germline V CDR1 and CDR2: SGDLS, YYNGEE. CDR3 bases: TGTGCCAGCAGCGTAGATCTTCCAGGTTCGGGGAAAGAGACCCAGTACTTC. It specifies CASSVDLPGSGKETQYF.

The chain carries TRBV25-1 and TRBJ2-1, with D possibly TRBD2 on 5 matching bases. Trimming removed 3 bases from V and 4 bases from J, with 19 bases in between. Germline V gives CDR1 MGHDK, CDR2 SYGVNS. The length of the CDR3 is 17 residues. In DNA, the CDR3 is TGTGCCAGCAGTGAGGATTTACTCCTCGGAGGTTACAATGAGCAGTTCTTC. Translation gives CASSEDLLLGGYNEQFF.

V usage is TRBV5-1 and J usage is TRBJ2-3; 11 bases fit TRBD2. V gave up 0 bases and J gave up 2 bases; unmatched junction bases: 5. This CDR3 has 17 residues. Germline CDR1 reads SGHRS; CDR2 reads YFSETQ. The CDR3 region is CASSLGSGGVFTDTQYF. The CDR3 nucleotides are TGCGCCAGCAGCTTGGGTAGCGGGGGGGTTTTCACAGATACGCAGTATTTT.

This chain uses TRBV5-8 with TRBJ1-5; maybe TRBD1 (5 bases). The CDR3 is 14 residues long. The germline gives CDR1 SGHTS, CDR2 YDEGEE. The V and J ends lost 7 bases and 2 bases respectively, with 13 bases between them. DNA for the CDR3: TGTGCCAGCGTACGGGACTCGGGCAATCAGCCCCAGCATTTT. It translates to CASVRDSGNQPQHF.

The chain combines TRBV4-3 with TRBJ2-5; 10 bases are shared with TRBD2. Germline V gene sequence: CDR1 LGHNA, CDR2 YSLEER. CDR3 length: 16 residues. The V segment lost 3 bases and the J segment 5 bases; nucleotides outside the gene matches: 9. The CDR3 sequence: CASSQNSGGRGETQYF. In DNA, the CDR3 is TGCGCCAGCAGCCAGAATAGCGGGGGGCGGGGGGAGACCCAGTACTTC.

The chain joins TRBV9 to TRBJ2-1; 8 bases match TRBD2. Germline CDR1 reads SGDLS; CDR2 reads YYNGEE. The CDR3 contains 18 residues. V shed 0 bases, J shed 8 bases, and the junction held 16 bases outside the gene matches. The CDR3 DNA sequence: TGTGCCAGCAGCGTAGATCCAGCGGGGGCCAACCCTTGGGATGAGCAGTTCTTC. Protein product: CASSVDPAGANPWDEQFF.

CDR3 loop: CASSLEEQINEKLFF. CDR3 nucleotide sequence: TGTGCCAGCAGCTTAGAGGAACAGATTAATGAAAAACTGTTTTTT. The V call is TRBV11-2, the J call TRBJ1-4, with D unresolved. Germline-derived CDR1 and CDR2 are SGHAT and FQNNGV. The germline V and J ends were trimmed by 0 bases and 4 bases, with 9 bases remaining between them. The CDR3 spans 15 residues.

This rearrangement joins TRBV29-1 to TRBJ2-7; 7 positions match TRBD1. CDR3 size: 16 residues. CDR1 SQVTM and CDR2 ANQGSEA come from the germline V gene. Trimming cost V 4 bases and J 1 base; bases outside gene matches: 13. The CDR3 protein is CSVVFLWQGESYEQYF. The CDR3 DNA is TGCAGCGTTGTATTCTTGTGGCAGGGGGAATCCTACGAGCAGTACTTC.

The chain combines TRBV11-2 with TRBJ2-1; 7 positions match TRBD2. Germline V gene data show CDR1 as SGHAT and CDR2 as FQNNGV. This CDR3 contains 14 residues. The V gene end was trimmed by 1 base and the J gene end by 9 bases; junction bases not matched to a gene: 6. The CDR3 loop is CASSLGSGAGEQFF. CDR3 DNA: TGTGCCAGCAGCTTAGGGAGCGGGGCAGGTGAGCAGTTCTTC. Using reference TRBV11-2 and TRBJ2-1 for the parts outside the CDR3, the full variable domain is EAGVAQSPRYKIIEKRQSVAFWCNPISGHATLYWYQQILGQGPKLLIQFQNNGVVDDSQLPKDRFSAERLKGVDSTLKIQPAKLEDSAVYLCASSLGSGAGEQFFGPGTRLTVL.

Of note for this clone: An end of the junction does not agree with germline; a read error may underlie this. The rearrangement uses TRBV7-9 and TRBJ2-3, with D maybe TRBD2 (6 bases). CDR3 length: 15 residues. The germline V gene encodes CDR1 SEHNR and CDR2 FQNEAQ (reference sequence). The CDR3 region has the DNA TGTGCCGGCAGCTTCCTAAGCGGAGGGGCGCGGACGCAGTATTTT. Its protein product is CAGSFLSGGARTQYF.

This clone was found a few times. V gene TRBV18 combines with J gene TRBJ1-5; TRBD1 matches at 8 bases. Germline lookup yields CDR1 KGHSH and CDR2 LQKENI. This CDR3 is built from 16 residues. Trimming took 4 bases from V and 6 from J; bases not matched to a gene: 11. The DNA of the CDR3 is TGTGCCAGCTCACAGACCGGACAGGGATTCGGTCAGCCCCAGCATTTT. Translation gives CASSQTGQGFGQPQHF. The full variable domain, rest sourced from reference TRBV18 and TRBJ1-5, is NAGVMQNPRHLVRRRGQEARLRCSPMKGHSHVYWYRQLPEEGLKFMVYLQKENIIDESGMPKERFSAEFPKEGPSILRIQQVVRGDSAAYFCASSQTGQGFGQPQHFGDGTRLSIL.

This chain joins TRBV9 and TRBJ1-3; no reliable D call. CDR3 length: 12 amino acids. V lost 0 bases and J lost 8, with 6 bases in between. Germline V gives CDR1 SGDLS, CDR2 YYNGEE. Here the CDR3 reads CASSVDVDTIYF. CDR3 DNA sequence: TGTGCCAGCAGCGTAGATGTAGACACCATATATTTT.

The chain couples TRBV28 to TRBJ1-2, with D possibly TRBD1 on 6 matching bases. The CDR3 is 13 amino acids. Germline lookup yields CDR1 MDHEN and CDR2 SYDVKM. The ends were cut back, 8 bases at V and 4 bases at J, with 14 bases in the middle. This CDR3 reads CASHYTGTYGYTF. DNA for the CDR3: TGTGCCAGCCACTATACAGGGACCTATGGCTACACCTTC.